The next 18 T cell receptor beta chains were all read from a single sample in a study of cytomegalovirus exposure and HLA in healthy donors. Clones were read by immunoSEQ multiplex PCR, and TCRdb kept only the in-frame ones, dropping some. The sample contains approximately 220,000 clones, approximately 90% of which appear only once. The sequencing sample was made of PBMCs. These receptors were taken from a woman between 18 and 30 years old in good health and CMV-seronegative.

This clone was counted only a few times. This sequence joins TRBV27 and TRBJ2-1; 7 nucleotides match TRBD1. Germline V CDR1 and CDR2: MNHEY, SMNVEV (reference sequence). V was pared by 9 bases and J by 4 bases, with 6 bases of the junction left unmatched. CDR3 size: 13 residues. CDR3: CASRDSPYNEQFF. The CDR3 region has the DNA TGTGCCAGTCGGGACAGCCCTTACAATGAGCAGTTCTTC.

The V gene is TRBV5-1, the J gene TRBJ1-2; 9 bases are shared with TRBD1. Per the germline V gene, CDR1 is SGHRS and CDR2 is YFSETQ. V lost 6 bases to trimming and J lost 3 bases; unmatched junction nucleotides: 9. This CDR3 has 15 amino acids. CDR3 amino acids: CASTPTGGGDYGYTF. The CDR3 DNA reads TGCGCCAGCACTCCGACAGGGGGAGGAGACTATGGCTACACCTTC.

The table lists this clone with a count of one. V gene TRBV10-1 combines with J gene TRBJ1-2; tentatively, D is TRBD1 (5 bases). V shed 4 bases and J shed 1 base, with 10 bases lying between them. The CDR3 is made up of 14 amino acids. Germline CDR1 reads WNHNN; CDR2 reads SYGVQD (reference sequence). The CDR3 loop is CASSGQSFNYGYTF. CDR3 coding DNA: TGCGCCAGCAGTGGACAGTCCTTTAACTATGGCTACACCTTC.

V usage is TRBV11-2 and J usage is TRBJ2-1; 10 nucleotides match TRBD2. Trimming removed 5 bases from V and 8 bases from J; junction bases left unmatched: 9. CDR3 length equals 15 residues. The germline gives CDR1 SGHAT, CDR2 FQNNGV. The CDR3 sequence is CASSQRALAGDEQFF. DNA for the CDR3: TGTGCCAGCAGCCAACGCGCCCTAGCGGGAGATGAGCAGTTCTTC.

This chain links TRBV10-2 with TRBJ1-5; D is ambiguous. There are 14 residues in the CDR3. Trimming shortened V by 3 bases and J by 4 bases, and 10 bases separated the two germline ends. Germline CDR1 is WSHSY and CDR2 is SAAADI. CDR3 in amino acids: CASSDLNPNQPQHF. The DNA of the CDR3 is TGCGCCAGCAGTGATCTAAACCCAAATCAGCCCCAGCATTTT.

The CDR3, as DNA: TGCAGTGCTGCATCAGGGGGTGGCTACACCTTC. Residues: CSAASGGGYTF. This sequence joins TRBV20-1 and TRBJ1-2; 7 bases match TRBD1. Trimming cost V 5 bases and J 7 bases; bases outside gene matches: 4. CDR3 length: 11 amino acids. In germline, CDR1 is DFQATT, CDR2 SNEGSKA (reference sequence).

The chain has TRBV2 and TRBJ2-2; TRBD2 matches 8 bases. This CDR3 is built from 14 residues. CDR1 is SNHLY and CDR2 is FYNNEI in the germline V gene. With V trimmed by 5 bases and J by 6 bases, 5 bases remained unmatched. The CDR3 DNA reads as TGTGCCAGCAGTACGGGGGGGTACGCCGGGGAGCTGTTTTTT. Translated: CASSTGGYAGELFF.

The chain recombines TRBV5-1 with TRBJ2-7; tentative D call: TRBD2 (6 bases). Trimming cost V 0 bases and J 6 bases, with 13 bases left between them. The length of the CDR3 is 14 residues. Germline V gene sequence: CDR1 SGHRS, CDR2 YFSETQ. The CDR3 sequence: CASSLETGVAEQYF. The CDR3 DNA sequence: TGCGCCAGCAGCTTGGAGACGGGAGTGGCCGAGCAGTACTTC. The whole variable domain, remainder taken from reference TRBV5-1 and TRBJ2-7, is KAGVTQTPRYLIKTRGQQVTLSCSPISGHRSVSWYQQTPGQGLQFLFEYFSETQRNKGNFPGRFSGRQFSNSRSEMNVSTLELGDSALYLCASSLETGVAEQYFGPGTRLTVT.

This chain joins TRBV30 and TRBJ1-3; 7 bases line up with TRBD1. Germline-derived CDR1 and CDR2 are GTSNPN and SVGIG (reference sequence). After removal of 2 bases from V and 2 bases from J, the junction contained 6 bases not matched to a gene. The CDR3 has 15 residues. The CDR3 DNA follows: TGTGCCTGGAGTCGGGACAGCGGTGCTGGAAACACCATATATTTT. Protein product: CAWSRDSGAGNTIYF.

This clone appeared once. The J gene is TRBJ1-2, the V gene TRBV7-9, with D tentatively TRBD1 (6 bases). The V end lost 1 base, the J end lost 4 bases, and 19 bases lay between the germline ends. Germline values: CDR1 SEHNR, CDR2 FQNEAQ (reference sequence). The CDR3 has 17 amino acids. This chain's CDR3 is CASSLDVGAGDTYGYTF. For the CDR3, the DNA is TGTGCCAGCAGCTTAGATGTGGGGGCAGGAGACACCTATGGCTACACCTTC.

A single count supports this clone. The CDR3 coding sequence is TGTGCCAGCTCACCCGCGAGCATGAACACTGAAGCTTTCTTT. Its protein is CASSPASMNTEAFF. The V gene is TRBV18, the J gene TRBJ1-1; D is unclear. CDR3 size: 14 residues. V gave up 3 bases and J gave up 0 bases, with 8 bases separating them. Germline V CDR1 and CDR2: KGHSH, LQKENI.

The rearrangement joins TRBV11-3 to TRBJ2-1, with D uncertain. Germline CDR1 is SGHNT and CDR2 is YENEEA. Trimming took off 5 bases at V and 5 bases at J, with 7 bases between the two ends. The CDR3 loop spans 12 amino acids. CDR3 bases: TGTGCCAGCAGCCTGGCCCACAATGAGCAGTTCTTC. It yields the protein CASSLAHNEQFF.

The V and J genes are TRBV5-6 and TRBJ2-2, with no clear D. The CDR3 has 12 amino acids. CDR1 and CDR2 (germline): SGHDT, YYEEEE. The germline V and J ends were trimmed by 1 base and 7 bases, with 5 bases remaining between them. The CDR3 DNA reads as TGTGCCAGCAGCTTGTTCGGCGGGGAGCTGTTTTTT. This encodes CASSLFGGELFF.

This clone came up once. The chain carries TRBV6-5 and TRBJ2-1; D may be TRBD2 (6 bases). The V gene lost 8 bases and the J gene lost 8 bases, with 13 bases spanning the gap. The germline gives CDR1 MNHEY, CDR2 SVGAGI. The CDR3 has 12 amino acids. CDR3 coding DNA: TGTGCCAGCTGGGGGAGGTCCGATGAGCAGTTCTTC. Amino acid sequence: CASWGRSDEQFF.

The CDR3 protein is CASNNGGEHNEQFF. In DNA form, the CDR3 reads TGTGCCAGCAACAACGGCGGGGAGCACAATGAGCAGTTCTTC. The chain is built from TRBV27 and TRBJ2-1, with D possibly TRBD2 on 6 matching bases. V was shortened by 7 bases and J by 5 bases, with 15 bases between the two germline ends. The CDR3 covers 14 residues. Germline CDR1 reads MNHEY; CDR2 reads SMNVEV (reference sequence).

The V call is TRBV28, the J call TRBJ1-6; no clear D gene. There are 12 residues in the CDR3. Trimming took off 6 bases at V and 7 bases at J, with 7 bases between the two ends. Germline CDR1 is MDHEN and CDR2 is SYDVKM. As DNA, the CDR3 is TGTGCCAGCAGCACCGGGAATTCACCCCTCCACTTT. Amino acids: CASSTGNSPLHF.

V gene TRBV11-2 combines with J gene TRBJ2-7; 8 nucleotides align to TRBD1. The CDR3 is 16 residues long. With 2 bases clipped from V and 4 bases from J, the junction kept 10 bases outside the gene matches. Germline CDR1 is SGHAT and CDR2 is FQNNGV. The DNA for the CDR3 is TGTGCCAGCAGCTTATATGGGACAGGTAGTTTTTACGAGCAGTACTTC. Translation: CASSLYGTGSFYEQYF.

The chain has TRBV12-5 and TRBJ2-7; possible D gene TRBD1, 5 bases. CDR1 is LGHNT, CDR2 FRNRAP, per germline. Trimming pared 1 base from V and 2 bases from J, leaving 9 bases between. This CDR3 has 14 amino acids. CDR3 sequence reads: CASGLGQGPYEQYF. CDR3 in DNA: TGTGCTAGTGGTTTGGGCCAGGGCCCCTACGAGCAGTACTTC.